This T cell receptor beta chain was observed in a study of blood T cell repertoires in COVID-19. Study overall: From the United States, Italy and Spain came samples of acute and convalescent COVID-19. PBMCs, B-cell-depleted T cells, or T cells were the source of the cDNA or gDNA that made up the material.

Methods used by the authors: Cell counts per sample came from amplifying reference gene primers. Data came from immunoSEQ multiplex PCR; TCRdb stores just in-frame clones and leaves some out. Clone size and V and J calls were adopted from that table, with D and trimming inferred from the DNA. The repertoire has about 380,000 clones, approximately 80% of them found once; the top ten carry around 1.1%. CDR3 length: 16 residues. V was pared by 4 bases and J by 6 bases, with 22 bases between. Germline V gives CDR1 SGHKS, CDR2 YYEKEE (reference sequence). This chain connects TRBV5-5 to TRBJ1-2; maybe TRBD1 (6 bases). This sequence originates from a human donor with acute or convalescent COVID-19. The donor label of this sample is uncertain. The sequenced sample consisted of peripheral blood. CDR3 sequence (DNA): TGTGCCAGCAGCCAGACTTCAGGGGTTGGGAGTCATGGCTACACCTTC. Its protein product is CASSQTSGVGSHGYTF.